Listed below are T cell receptor beta chains from one sample, sequenced in a study of blood T cell repertoires in COVID-19. Produced via immunoSEQ multiplex PCR; TCRdb's table is partial and in-frame only. The sample yields around 250,000 clones, about nine tenths seen once. Sequencing was performed on PBMCs or T cells enriched from blood (not recorded which). The source is a woman aged 40-49 years with acute COVID-19. CDR3s include the opening cysteine and the closing phenylalanine or tryptophan. The order of the fields is clone size, J gene, D gene, V gene, CDR3 protein, CDR3 DNA. D genes are given only for firm matches. Rows may omit the clone size; those that give it use once, few, many or a size class.

clone_size: -
j_call: TRBJ1-5
d_call: TRBD1
v_call: TRBV15
cdr3_aa: CATTRDRGRNQPQHF
cdr3_nt: TGTGCCACCACAAGGGACAGGGGAAGAAATCAGCCCCAGCATTTT

clone_size: once
j_call: TRBJ1-1
d_call: -
v_call: TRBV3-1/TRBV3-2
cdr3_aa: CASSPGGREAFF
cdr3_nt: TGTGCCAGCAGCCCCGGGGGTCGCGAAGCTTTCTTT

clone_size: -
j_call: TRBJ2-3
d_call: -
v_call: TRBV9
cdr3_aa: CASSVALSGRTDTQYF
cdr3_nt: TGTGCCAGCAGCGTAGCTTTGTCAGGGCGCACAGATACGCAGTATTTT

clone_size: few
j_call: TRBJ1-1
d_call: -
v_call: TRBV15
cdr3_aa: CATKGGAGLEMAEAFF
cdr3_nt: TGTGCCACCAAGGGAGGAGCGGGGCTGGAAATGGCTGAAGCTTTCTTT

clone_size: -
j_call: TRBJ2-1
d_call: TRBD2
v_call: TRBV9
cdr3_aa: CASSPRTSATEQFF
cdr3_nt: TGTGCCAGCAGCCCGAGGACTAGCGCGACTGAGCAGTTCTTC

clone_size: -
j_call: TRBJ1-1
d_call: TRBD1
v_call: TRBV12-3/TRBV12-4
cdr3_aa: CASRRAQGTEAFF
cdr3_nt: TGTGCCAGCAGGCGCGCACAGGGGACTGAAGCTTTCTTT

clone_size: few
j_call: TRBJ1-3
d_call: TRBD1
v_call: TRBV4-3
cdr3_aa: CASSQGQGGNTIYF
cdr3_nt: TGCGCCAGCAGCCAAGGACAGGGCGGGAACACCATATATTTT

clone_size: -
j_call: TRBJ2-1
d_call: -
v_call: TRBV7-8
cdr3_aa: CASSLGASVSYNEQFF
cdr3_nt: TGTGCCAGCAGCTTAGGTGCTAGCGTTTCCTACAATGAGCAGTTCTTC

clone_size: -
j_call: TRBJ1-2
d_call: -
v_call: TRBV7-2
cdr3_aa: CASKPEFLANYGYTF
cdr3_nt: TGTGCCAGCAAGCCGGAGTTCCTAGCTAACTATGGCTACACCTTC

clone_size: once
j_call: TRBJ1-1
d_call: TRBD1
v_call: TRBV4-1
cdr3_aa: CASSQADRGLTEAFF
cdr3_nt: TGCGCCAGCAGCCAAGCAGACAGGGGGTTGACTGAAGCTTTCTTT

clone_size: -
j_call: TRBJ1-5
d_call: -
v_call: TRBV6-2/TRBV6-3
cdr3_aa: CASSYSDLRVPNQPQHF
cdr3_nt: TGTGCCAGCAGTTACTCGGATCTCAGGGTTCCTAATCAGCCCCAGCATTTT

clone_size: -
j_call: TRBJ1-5
d_call: -
v_call: TRBV20-1
cdr3_aa: CSASPQTVTYQPQHF
cdr3_nt: TGCAGTGCTAGTCCCCAGACAGTAACCTATCAGCCCCAGCATTTT

clone_size: -
j_call: TRBJ2-2
d_call: TRBD1
v_call: TRBV24-1
cdr3_aa: CATSDFPQGANTGELFF
cdr3_nt: TGTGCCACCAGTGACTTTCCACAGGGGGCGAACACCGGGGAGCTGTTTTTT

clone_size: -
j_call: TRBJ2-2
d_call: TRBD2
v_call: TRBV27
cdr3_aa: CASSPTGLAGANTGELFF
cdr3_nt: TGTGCCAGCAGTCCTACTGGACTAGCGGGAGCGAACACCGGGGAGCTGTTTTTT

clone_size: -
j_call: TRBJ2-1
d_call: TRBD2
v_call: TRBV19
cdr3_aa: CASSILSGLAEGSSYNEQFF
cdr3_nt: TGTGCCAGTAGTATTCTCTCCGGACTAGCGGAGGGGAGCTCCTACAATGAGCAGTTCTTC

clone_size: few
j_call: TRBJ2-1
d_call: TRBD2
v_call: TRBV10-2
cdr3_aa: CASSVYLASGLLSSYNEQFF
cdr3_nt: TGCGCCAGCAGTGTTTATTTGGCTAGCGGCCTTCTGAGCTCCTACAATGAGCAGTTCTTC

clone_size: -
j_call: TRBJ1-5
d_call: TRBD1
v_call: TRBV5-1
cdr3_aa: CASSAGQGGNQPQHF
cdr3_nt: TGCGCCAGCAGCGCCGGACAGGGTGGCAATCAGCCCCAGCATTTT

clone_size: once
j_call: TRBJ2-5
d_call: TRBD1
v_call: TRBV7-2
cdr3_aa: CASSKTGTDQETQYF
cdr3_nt: TGTGCCAGCAGTAAAACCGGGACAGACCAAGAGACCCAGTACTTC

clone_size: -
j_call: TRBJ2-7
d_call: -
v_call: TRBV4-2
cdr3_aa: CASSQGGGRISYEQYF
cdr3_nt: TGTGCCAGCAGCCAAGGAGGTGGGAGGATCTCCTACGAGCAGTACTTC

clone_size: once
j_call: TRBJ2-1
d_call: TRBD2
v_call: TRBV6-4
cdr3_aa: CASSDLGGSMDEQFF
cdr3_nt: TGTGCCAGCAGTGACCTCGGGGGGAGCATGGATGAGCAGTTCTTC

clone_size: -
j_call: TRBJ1-5
d_call: TRBD1
v_call: TRBV5-5
cdr3_aa: CASSQTPTGNQPQHF
cdr3_nt: TGTGCCAGCAGCCAGACGCCGACAGGGAACCAGCCCCAGCATTTT

clone_size: -
j_call: TRBJ1-6
d_call: TRBD1
v_call: TRBV7-3
cdr3_aa: CASSPDRDSPLHF
cdr3_nt: TGTGCCAGCAGCCCCGACAGGGACTCACCCCTCCACTTT

clone_size: -
j_call: TRBJ1-5
d_call: -
v_call: TRBV7-8
cdr3_aa: CACSGGGSNQPQHF
cdr3_nt: TGTGCCTGCTCGGGGGGCGGCAGCAATCAGCCCCAGCATTTT

clone_size: once
j_call: TRBJ1-3
d_call: -
v_call: TRBV19
cdr3_aa: CASSRDHSGNTIYF
cdr3_nt: TGTGCCAGTAGCCGGGATCACTCTGGAAACACCATATATTTT

clone_size: -
j_call: TRBJ1-2
d_call: -
v_call: TRBV18
cdr3_aa: CASSPPSDTGYGYTF
cdr3_nt: TGTGCCAGCTCACCACCGTCGGACACTGGCTATGGCTACACCTTC

clone_size: few
j_call: TRBJ1-4
d_call: -
v_call: TRBV28
cdr3_aa: CASSEEVMANEKLFF
cdr3_nt: TGTGCCAGCAGTGAGGAAGTGATGGCTAATGAAAAACTGTTTTTT

clone_size: -
j_call: TRBJ1-5
d_call: TRBD1
v_call: TRBV19
cdr3_aa: CASTPDRGHQPQHF
cdr3_nt: TGTGCCAGTACCCCGGACAGGGGGCACCAGCCCCAGCATTTT

clone_size: once
j_call: TRBJ1-6
d_call: -
v_call: TRBV3-1/TRBV3-2
cdr3_aa: CASSQASGGGGSPLHF
cdr3_nt: TGTGCCAGCAGCCAAGCGTCAGGCGGGGGAGGTTCACCCCTCCACTTT

clone_size: -
j_call: TRBJ1-1
d_call: -
v_call: TRBV3-1/TRBV3-2
cdr3_aa: CASSQEGGAAEAFF
cdr3_nt: TGTGCCAGCAGCCAAGAGGGAGGGGCGGCTGAAGCTTTCTTT

clone_size: -
j_call: TRBJ1-4
d_call: -
v_call: TRBV7-6
cdr3_aa: CASSLSPAGNNEKLFF
cdr3_nt: TGTGCCAGCAGCTTATCCCCTGCGGGGAATAATGAAAAACTGTTTTTT

clone_size: -
j_call: TRBJ1-2
d_call: -
v_call: TRBV5-6
cdr3_aa: CASSPGYLEGYTF
cdr3_nt: TGTGCCAGCAGCCCCGGTTACTTGGAGGGCTACACCTTC

clone_size: once
j_call: TRBJ2-7
d_call: TRBD2
v_call: TRBV20-1
cdr3_aa: CSASLVAGAYEQYF
cdr3_nt: TGCAGTGCTAGTCTAGTAGCGGGAGCCTACGAGCAGTACTTC

clone_size: many
j_call: TRBJ2-1
d_call: TRBD2
v_call: TRBV10-1
cdr3_aa: CASSRLAGDSYNEQFF
cdr3_nt: TGCGCCAGCAGTCGACTAGCGGGGGACTCCTACAATGAGCAGTTCTTC

clone_size: -
j_call: TRBJ2-1
d_call: -
v_call: TRBV12-3/TRBV12-4
cdr3_aa: CASSLAQNNEQFF
cdr3_nt: TGTGCCAGCAGTTTAGCGCAGAACAATGAGCAGTTCTTC

clone_size: -
j_call: TRBJ1-1
d_call: TRBD1
v_call: TRBV29-1
cdr3_aa: CSVERDRVFPEAFF
cdr3_nt: TGCAGCGTTGAAAGGGACAGGGTGTTTCCTGAAGCTTTCTTT

clone_size: few
j_call: TRBJ1-1
d_call: TRBD1
v_call: TRBV9
cdr3_aa: CASSVAHSGTGRNTEAFF
cdr3_nt: TGTGCCAGCAGCGTAGCCCACTCCGGGACAGGCCGGAACACTGAAGCTTTCTTT

clone_size: -
j_call: TRBJ1-3
d_call: -
v_call: TRBV6-5
cdr3_aa: CASSRDRTGNTIYF
cdr3_nt: TGTGCCAGCAGCCGTGACAGGACTGGAAACACCATATATTTT

clone_size: -
j_call: TRBJ1-1
d_call: TRBD1
v_call: TRBV9
cdr3_aa: CASSFNREGAPGRNTEAFF
cdr3_nt: TGTGCCAGCAGCTTTAATCGGGAGGGGGCACCAGGCCGGAACACTGAAGCTTTCTTT

clone_size: few
j_call: TRBJ1-1
d_call: -
v_call: TRBV30
cdr3_aa: CAWTNLGARGQEAFF
cdr3_nt: TGTGCCTGGACCAATCTCGGGGCGCGGGGTCAAGAAGCTTTCTTT

clone_size: -
j_call: TRBJ2-1
d_call: TRBD2
v_call: TRBV2
cdr3_aa: CATKRTSDSYNEQFF
cdr3_nt: TGTGCCACCAAAAGGACTAGCGACTCCTACAATGAGCAGTTCTTC

clone_size: -
j_call: TRBJ2-3
d_call: -
v_call: TRBV5-1
cdr3_aa: CASSRLAPGTDTQYF
cdr3_nt: TGCGCCAGCAGCCGGCTCGCCCCGGGGACAGATACGCAGTATTTT

clone_size: few
j_call: TRBJ1-5
d_call: -
v_call: TRBV30
cdr3_aa: CAWSGGGRQPQHF
cdr3_nt: TGTGCCTGGAGTGGAGGGGGAAGGCAGCCCCAGCATTTT

clone_size: -
j_call: TRBJ2-7
d_call: -
v_call: TRBV11-2
cdr3_aa: CASSKHGASYEQYF
cdr3_nt: TGTGCCAGCAGTAAACATGGGGCTTCTTACGAGCAGTACTTC

clone_size: few
j_call: TRBJ2-1
d_call: TRBD1
v_call: TRBV24-1
cdr3_aa: CATSDPPGQGASAYNEQFF
cdr3_nt: TGTGCCACCAGTGATCCTCCGGGACAGGGGGCCTCTGCCTACAATGAGCAGTTCTTC

clone_size: -
j_call: TRBJ1-1
d_call: -
v_call: TRBV2
cdr3_aa: CASTQFMNTEAFF
cdr3_nt: TGTGCCAGCACCCAATTCATGAACACTGAAGCTTTCTTT

clone_size: -
j_call: TRBJ2-1
d_call: TRBD2
v_call: TRBV11-2
cdr3_aa: CASSFMLAGGNEQFF
cdr3_nt: TGTGCCAGCAGCTTCATGTTAGCGGGAGGGAATGAGCAGTTCTTC

clone_size: -
j_call: TRBJ2-1
d_call: TRBD2
v_call: TRBV28
cdr3_aa: CASSSSGLRSYNEQFF
cdr3_nt: TGTGCCAGCAGTTCTAGCGGGCTTCGCTCCTACAATGAGCAGTTCTTC

clone_size: -
j_call: TRBJ2-3
d_call: TRBD2
v_call: TRBV9
cdr3_aa: CASSVSGGTSGVTDTQYF
cdr3_nt: TGTGCCAGCAGCGTAAGTGGCGGGACTAGCGGAGTCACAGATACGCAGTATTTT

clone_size: -
j_call: TRBJ2-7
d_call: -
v_call: TRBV3-1/TRBV3-2
cdr3_aa: CASSQAFYEQYF
cdr3_nt: TGTGCCAGCAGCCAGGCCTTCTACGAGCAGTACTTC

clone_size: -
j_call: TRBJ1-1
d_call: -
v_call: TRBV28
cdr3_aa: CASSPSSRGDTEAFF
cdr3_nt: TGTGCCAGCAGTCCCTCCAGCCGGGGAGACACTGAAGCTTTCTTT

clone_size: -
j_call: TRBJ2-2
d_call: TRBD1
v_call: TRBV5-4
cdr3_aa: CASSSGTGRNTGELFF
cdr3_nt: TGTGCCAGCAGCTCTGGGACAGGGCGCAACACCGGGGAGCTGTTTTTT

clone_size: few
j_call: TRBJ2-1
d_call: -
v_call: TRBV3-1/TRBV3-2
cdr3_aa: CASSQGAPSSYNEQFF
cdr3_nt: TGTGCCAGCAGCCAGGGGGCCCCGAGCTCCTACAATGAGCAGTTCTTC

clone_size: -
j_call: TRBJ2-5
d_call: -
v_call: TRBV7-2
cdr3_aa: CASSWGGLKTQYF
cdr3_nt: TGTGCCAGCAGCTGGGGGGGGCTCAAGACCCAGTACTTC

clone_size: -
j_call: TRBJ1-5
d_call: -
v_call: TRBV6-4
cdr3_aa: CASSDVRGNQPQHF
cdr3_nt: TGTGCCAGCAGTGACGTCCGGGGGAATCAGCCCCAGCATTTT

clone_size: -
j_call: TRBJ2-7
d_call: TRBD1
v_call: TRBV18
cdr3_aa: CASSPPRDRGSYEQYF
cdr3_nt: TGTGCCAGCTCACCACCGCGGGACAGGGGCTCCTACGAGCAGTACTTC

clone_size: -
j_call: TRBJ1-4
d_call: TRBD1
v_call: TRBV4-2
cdr3_aa: CASSQDLKGASEKLFF
cdr3_nt: TGTGCCAGCAGCCAAGATCTTAAGGGGGCGAGTGAAAAACTGTTTTTT

clone_size: -
j_call: TRBJ2-7
d_call: TRBD2
v_call: TRBV18
cdr3_aa: CASSQTGTSFNEQYF
cdr3_nt: TGTGCCAGCTCGCAAACCGGGACTAGCTTCAACGAGCAGTACTTC

clone_size: -
j_call: TRBJ2-6
d_call: -
v_call: TRBV10-1
cdr3_aa: CASSLTGSGANVLTF
cdr3_nt: TGCGCCAGCAGCCTCACAGGGTCTGGGGCCAACGTCCTGACTTTC

clone_size: once
j_call: TRBJ2-1
d_call: -
v_call: TRBV10-3
cdr3_aa: CAISESEGGPYNEQFF
cdr3_nt: TGTGCCATCAGTGAGTCTGAGGGTGGCCCTTACAATGAGCAGTTCTTC